This T cell receptor beta chain originates from a study of response to subunit inactivated influenza vaccine. Regarding the study as a whole: A suggestion made by the authors is that each seasonal influenza vaccination recruits few new T cells.

Of note for this clonotype: Its matching antigen is unknown.

V gave up 0 bases and J gave up 2 bases; unmatched junction bases: 17. The germline V gene has CDR1 MNHEY and CDR2 SMNVEV (reference sequence). This CDR3 has 22 amino acids. One entry per CDR3 protein, called by TCRdb with MiXCR from the RT-PCR reads. The sample shows around 190,000 distinct CDR3 sequences, around 8.8% of them seen only once. The chain couples TRBV27 to TRBJ2-3; 13 nucleotides line up with TRBD2. This receptor was taken from a man aged 45-65 years who received an inactivated influenza vaccine. The material sequenced was non-naive T cells sorted from PBMCs, taken on the day of vaccination. The CDR3: CASSLSYWTSGGLKKYTDTQYF. DNA of the CDR3: TGTGCCAGCAGTTTATCATACTGGACTAGCGGGGGACTCAAAAAATACACAGATACGCAGTATTTT.